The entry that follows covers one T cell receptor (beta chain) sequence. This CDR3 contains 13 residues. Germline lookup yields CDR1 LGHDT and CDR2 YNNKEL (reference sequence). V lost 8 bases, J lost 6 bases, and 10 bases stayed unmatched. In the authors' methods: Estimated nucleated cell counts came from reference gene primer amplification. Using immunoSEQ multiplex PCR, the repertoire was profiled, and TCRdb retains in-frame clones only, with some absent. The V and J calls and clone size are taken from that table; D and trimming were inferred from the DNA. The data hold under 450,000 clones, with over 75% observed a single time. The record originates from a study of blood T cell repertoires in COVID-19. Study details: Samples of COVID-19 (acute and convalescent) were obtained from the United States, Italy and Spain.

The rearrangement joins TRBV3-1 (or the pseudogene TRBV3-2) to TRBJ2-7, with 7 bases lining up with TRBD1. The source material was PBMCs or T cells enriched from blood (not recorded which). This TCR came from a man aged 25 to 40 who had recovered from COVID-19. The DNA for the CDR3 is TGTGCCAGCTTTGACAGGGTCTCATCCGAGCAGTACTTC. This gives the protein CASFDRVSSEQYF.